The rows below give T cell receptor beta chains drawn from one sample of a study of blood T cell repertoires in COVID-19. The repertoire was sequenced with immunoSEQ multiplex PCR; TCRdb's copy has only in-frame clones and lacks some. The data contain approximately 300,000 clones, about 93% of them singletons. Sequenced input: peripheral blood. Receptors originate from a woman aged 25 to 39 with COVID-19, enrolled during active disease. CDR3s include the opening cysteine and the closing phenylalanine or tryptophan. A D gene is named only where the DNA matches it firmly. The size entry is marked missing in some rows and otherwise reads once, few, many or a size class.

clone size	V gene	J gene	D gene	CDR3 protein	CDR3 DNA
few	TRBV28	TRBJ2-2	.	CASSLVRAVTGELFF	TGTGCCAGCAGTTTAGTGAGGGCGGTTACCGGGGAGCTGTTTTTT
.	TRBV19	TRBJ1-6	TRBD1	CASTPGGNSPLHF	TGTGCCAGTACCCCAGGGGGAAATTCACCCCTCCACTTT
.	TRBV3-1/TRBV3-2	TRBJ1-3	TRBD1	CASSPTPTGGFGNTIYF	TGTGCCAGCAGCCCGACCCCGACAGGGGGCTTTGGAAACACCATATATTTT
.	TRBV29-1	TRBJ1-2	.	CSVESGRDYTF	TGCAGCGTTGAATCGGGCAGGGACTACACCTTC
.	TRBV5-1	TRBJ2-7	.	CARSLGGGGEQYF	TGCGCCCGCAGCTTGGGGGGCGGGGGCGAGCAGTACTTC
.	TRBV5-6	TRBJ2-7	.	CASSLDRGRVGEQYF	TGTGCCAGCAGCTTGGATAGGGGGAGGGTTGGGGAGCAGTACTTC
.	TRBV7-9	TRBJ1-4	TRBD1	CASSDSGTGNGEKLFF	TGTGCCAGCAGCGACTCCGGGACAGGTAACGGTGAAAAACTGTTTTTT
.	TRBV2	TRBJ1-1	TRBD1	CASSGQGLNTEAFF	TGTGCCAGCAGCGGACAGGGTCTGAACACTGAAGCTTTCTTT
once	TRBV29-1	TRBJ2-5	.	CSVEGGPWETQYF	TGCAGCGTTGAAGGGGGCCCTTGGGAGACCCAGTACTTC
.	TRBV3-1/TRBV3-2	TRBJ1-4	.	CASSQFPGGEEKLFF	TGTGCCAGCAGCCAGTTTCCGGGAGGAGAAGAAAAACTGTTTTTT
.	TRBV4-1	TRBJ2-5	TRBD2	CASSRGTSGETQYF	TGCGCCAGCAGCCGCGGGACTAGTGGGGAGACCCAGTACTTC
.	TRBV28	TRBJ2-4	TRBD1	CASRGQSLAKNIQYF	TGTGCCAGCAGGGGACAGTCATTAGCCAAAAACATTCAGTACTTC
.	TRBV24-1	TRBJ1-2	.	CATSEGDFPGSYTF	TGTGCCACCAGTGAAGGGGACTTCCCCGGTAGCTACACCTTC